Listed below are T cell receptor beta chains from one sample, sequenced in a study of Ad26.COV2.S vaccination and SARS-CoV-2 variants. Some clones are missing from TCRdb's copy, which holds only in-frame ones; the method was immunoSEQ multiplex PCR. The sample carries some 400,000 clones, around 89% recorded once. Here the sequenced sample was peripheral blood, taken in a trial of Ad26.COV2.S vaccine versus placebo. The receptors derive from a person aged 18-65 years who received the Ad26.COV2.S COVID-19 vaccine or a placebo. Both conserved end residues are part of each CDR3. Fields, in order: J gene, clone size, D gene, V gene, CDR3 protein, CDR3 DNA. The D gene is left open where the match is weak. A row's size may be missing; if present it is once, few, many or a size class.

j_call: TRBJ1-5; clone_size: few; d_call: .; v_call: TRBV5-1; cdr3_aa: CASSPLGGVNQPQHF; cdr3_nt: TGCGCCAGCAGCCCTCTGGGAGGGGTTAACCAGCCCCAGCATTTT
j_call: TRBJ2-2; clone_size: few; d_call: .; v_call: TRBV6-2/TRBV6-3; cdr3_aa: CASSLKQGTGELFF; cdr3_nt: TGTGCCAGCAGTCTTAAACAGGGAACCGGGGAGCTGTTTTTT
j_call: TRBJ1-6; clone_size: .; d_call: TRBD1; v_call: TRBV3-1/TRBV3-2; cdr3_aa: CASSHGQGVNSPLHF; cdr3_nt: TGTGCCAGCAGCCATGGACAGGGGGTTAATTCACCCCTCCACTTT
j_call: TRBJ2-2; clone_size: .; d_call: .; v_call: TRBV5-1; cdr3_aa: CASSLLGQSRRWNTGELFF; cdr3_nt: TGCGCCAGCAGCTTGCTGGGGCAGAGCAGACGATGGAACACCGGGGAGCTGTTTTTT
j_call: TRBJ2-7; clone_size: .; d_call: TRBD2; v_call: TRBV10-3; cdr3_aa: CAISETGGESYEQYF; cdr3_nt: TGTGCCATCAGTGAGACGGGAGGGGAGTCCTACGAGCAGTACTTC
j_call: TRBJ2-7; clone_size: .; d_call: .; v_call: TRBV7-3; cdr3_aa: CASSAGTETQQYF; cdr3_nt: TGTGCCAGCAGCGCCGGGACGGAAACCCAGCAGTACTTC
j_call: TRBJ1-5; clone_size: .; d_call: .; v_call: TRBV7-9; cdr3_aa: CASSQSNQPQHF; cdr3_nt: TGTGCCAGCAGCCAGAGCAATCAGCCCCAGCATTTT
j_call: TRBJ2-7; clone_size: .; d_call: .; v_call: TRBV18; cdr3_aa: CASSPPGAYEQYF; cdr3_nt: TGTGCCAGCTCACCACCCGGGGCCTACGAGCAGTACTTC
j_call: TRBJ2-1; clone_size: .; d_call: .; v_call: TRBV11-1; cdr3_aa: CASRKDYTYNEQFF; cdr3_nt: TGTGCCAGCAGAAAGGACTACACCTACAATGAGCAGTTCTTC
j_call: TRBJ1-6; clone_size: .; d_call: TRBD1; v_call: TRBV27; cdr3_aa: CASSPHRTGFNSPLHF; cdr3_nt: TGTGCCAGCAGTCCCCACCGGACAGGGTTTAATTCACCCCTCCACTTT
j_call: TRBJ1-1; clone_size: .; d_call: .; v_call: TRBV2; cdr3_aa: CASSEATGGRATEAFF; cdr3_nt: TGTGCCAGCAGTGAAGCGACTGGGGGACGAGCCACTGAAGCTTTCTTT
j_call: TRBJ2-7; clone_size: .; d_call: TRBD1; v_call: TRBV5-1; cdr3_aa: CASSSGQGGGEQYF; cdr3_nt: TGCGCCAGCAGCTCCGGACAGGGGGGAGGCGAGCAGTACTTC
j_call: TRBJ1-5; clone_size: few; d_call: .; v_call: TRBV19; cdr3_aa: CASSPGSNQPQHF; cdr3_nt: TGTGCCAGTAGTCCAGGGAGCAATCAGCCCCAGCATTTT
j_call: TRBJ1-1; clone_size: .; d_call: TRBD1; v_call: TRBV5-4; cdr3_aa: CASSLSGQSNTEAFF; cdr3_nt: TGTGCCAGCAGCTTGTCGGGACAGTCGAACACTGAAGCTTTCTTT
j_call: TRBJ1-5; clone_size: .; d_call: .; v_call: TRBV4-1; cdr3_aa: CASSQEGRGNQPQHF; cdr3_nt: TGCGCCAGCAGCCAAGAGGGCAGGGGCAATCAGCCCCAGCATTTT
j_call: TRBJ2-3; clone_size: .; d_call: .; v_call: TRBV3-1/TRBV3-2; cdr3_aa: CASSRKGGHTDTQYF; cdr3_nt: TGTGCCAGCAGCCGTAAGGGGGGGCATACAGATACGCAGTATTTT
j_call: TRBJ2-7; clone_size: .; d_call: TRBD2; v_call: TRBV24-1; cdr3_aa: CATSARTGLAGSYEQYF; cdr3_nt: TGTGCCACCAGTGCCCGGACGGGACTAGCGGGATCCTACGAGCAGTACTTC
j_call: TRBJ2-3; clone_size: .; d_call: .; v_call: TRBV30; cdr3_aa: CAWRWAGYRTDTQYF; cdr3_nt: TGTGCCTGGAGATGGGCAGGATACAGGACAGATACGCAGTATTTT
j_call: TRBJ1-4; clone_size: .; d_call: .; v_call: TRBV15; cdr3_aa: CATSPRGSHEKLFF; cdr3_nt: TGTGCCACCAGCCCCCGGGGAAGCCACGAAAAACTGTTTTTT
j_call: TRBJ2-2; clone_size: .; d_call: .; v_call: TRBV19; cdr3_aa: CASRQTGGVAGELFF; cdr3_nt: TGTGCCAGTAGGCAAACAGGGGGGGTCGCCGGGGAGCTGTTTTTT
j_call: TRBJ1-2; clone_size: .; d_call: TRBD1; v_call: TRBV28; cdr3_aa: CASSSGQGNYGYTF; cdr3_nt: TGTGCCAGCAGTTCGGGACAGGGGAACTATGGCTACACCTTC
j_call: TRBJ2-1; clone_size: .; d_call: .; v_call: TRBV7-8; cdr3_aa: CASSGIARADNEQFF; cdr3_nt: TGTGCCAGCAGCGGGATAGCGAGGGCTGACAATGAGCAGTTCTTC
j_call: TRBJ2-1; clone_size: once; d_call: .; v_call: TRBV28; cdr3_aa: CASASLVYSYNEQFF; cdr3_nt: TGTGCCAGCGCGTCTTTAGTTTATTCCTACAATGAGCAGTTCTTC
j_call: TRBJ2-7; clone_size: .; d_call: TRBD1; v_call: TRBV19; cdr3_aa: CASTPDRGTYEQYF; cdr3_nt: TGTGCCAGTACCCCGGACAGGGGAACCTACGAGCAGTACTTC
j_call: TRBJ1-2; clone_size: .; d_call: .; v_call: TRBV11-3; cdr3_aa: CASSLGSGPPYGYTF; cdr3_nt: TGTGCCAGCAGCTTAGGTTCGGGACCCCCTTATGGCTACACCTTC
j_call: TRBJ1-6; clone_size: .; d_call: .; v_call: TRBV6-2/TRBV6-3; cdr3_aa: CASSAGVRDNSPLHF; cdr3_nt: TGTGCCAGCAGTGCGGGAGTTAGAGATAATTCACCCCTCCACTTT
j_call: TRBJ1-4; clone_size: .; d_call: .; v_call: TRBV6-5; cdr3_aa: CASSRALNGEKLFF; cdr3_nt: TGTGCCAGCAGCCGGGCCCTAAACGGGGAAAAACTGTTTTTT
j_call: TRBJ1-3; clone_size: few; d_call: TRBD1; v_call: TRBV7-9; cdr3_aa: CASNLLRGRIGNTIYF; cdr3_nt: TGTGCCAGCAACCTGCTCAGGGGGAGGATTGGAAACACCATATATTTT
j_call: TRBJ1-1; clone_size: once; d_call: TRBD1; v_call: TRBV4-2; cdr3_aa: CASSRDRALNTEAFF; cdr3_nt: TGTGCCAGCAGCCGAGACAGGGCTCTGAACACTGAAGCTTTCTTT
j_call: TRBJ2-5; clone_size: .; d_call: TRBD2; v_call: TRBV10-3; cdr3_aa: CAISVTGTREETQYF; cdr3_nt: TGTGCCATCAGTGTAACCGGGACTAGAGAGGAGACCCAGTACTTC
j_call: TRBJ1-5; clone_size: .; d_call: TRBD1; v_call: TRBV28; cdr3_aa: CASRGQGGNQPQHF; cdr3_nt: TGTGCCAGCAGGGGGCAGGGGGGGAATCAGCCCCAGCATTTT
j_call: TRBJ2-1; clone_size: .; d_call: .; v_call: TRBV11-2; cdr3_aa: CASSLARVIDEQFF; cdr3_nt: TGTGCCAGCAGCTTAGCCAGGGTCATCGATGAGCAGTTCTTC
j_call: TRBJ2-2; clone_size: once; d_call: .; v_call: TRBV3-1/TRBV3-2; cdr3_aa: CASSQVTGELFF; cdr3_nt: TGTGCCAGCAGCCAAGTAACCGGGGAGCTGTTTTTT
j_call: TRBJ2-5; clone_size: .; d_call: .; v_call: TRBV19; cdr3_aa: CASSVRTQKETQYF; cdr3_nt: TGTGCCAGTAGTGTAAGGACCCAGAAAGAGACCCAGTACTTC
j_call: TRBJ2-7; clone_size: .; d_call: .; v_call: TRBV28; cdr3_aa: CASSLGDEQYF; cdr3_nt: TGTGCCAGCAGTTTGGGGGACGAGCAGTACTTC
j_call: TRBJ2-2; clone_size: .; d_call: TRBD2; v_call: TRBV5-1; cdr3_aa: CASSAASGDFGELFF; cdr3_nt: TGCGCCAGCAGCGCGGCTAGCGGAGATTTCGGGGAGCTGTTTTTT
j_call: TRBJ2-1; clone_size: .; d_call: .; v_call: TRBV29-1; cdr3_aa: CSVVRDTIHEQFF; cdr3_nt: TGCAGCGTTGTCCGGGACACCATCCATGAGCAGTTCTTC
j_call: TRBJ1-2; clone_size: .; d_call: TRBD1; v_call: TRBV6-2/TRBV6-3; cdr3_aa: CASSYSVTGGLNGYTF; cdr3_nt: TGTGCCAGCAGTTACTCCGTGACAGGGGGCTTGAATGGCTACACCTTC
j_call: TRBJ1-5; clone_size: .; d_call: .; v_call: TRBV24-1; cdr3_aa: CATSDLKALAHLENQPQHF; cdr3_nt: TGTGCCACCAGTGATTTGAAGGCTTTGGCCCACCTAGAAAATCAGCCCCAGCATTTT
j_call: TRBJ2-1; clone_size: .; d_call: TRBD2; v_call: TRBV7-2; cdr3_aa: CASSLIPTSGYNEQFF; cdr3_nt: TGTGCCAGCAGCTTAATCCCGACTAGCGGGTACAATGAGCAGTTCTTC
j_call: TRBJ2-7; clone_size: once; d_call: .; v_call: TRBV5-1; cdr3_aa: CASSLAPGFYEQYF; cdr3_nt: TGCGCCAGCAGCTTGGCCCCCGGGTTCTACGAGCAGTACTTC
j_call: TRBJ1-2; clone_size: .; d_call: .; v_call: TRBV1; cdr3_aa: CTSSQDSGCSSLGGYTF; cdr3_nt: TGCACCAGCAGCCAAGACTCGGGCTGCTCATCGCTCGGGGGCTACACCTTC
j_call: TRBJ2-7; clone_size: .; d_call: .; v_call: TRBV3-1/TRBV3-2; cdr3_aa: CASSRYEYEQYF; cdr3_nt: TGTGCCAGCAGCCGCTACGAGTACGAGCAGTACTTC
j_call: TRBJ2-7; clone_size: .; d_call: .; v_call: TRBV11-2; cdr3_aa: CASKAELKTYEQYF; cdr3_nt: TGTGCCAGCAAAGCAGAGCTTAAAACCTACGAGCAGTACTTC